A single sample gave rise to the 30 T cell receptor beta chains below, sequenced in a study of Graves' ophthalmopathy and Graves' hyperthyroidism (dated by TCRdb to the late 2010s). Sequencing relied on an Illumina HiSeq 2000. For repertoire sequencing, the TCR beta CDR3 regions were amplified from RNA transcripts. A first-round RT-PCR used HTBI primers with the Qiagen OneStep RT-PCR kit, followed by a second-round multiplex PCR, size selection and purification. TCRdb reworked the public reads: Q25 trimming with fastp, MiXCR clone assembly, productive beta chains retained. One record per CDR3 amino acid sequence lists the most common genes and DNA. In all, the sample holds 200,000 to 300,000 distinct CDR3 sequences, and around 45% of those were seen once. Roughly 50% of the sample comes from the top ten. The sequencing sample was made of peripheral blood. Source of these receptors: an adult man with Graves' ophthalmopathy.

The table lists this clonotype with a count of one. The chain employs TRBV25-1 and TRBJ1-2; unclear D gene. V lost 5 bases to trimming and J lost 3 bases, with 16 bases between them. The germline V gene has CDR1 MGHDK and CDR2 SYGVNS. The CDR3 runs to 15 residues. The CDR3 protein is CASSPLPRTDYGYTF. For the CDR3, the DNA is TGTGCCAGCAGTCCCCTACCCCGGACGGACTATGGCTACACCTTC.

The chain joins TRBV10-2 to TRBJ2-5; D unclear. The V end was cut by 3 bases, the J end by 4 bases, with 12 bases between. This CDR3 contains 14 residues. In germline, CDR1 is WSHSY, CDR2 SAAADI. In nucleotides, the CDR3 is TGCGCCAGCAGTGACCAGGAGTCTGGAGAGACCCAGTACTTC. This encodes CASSDQESGETQYF.

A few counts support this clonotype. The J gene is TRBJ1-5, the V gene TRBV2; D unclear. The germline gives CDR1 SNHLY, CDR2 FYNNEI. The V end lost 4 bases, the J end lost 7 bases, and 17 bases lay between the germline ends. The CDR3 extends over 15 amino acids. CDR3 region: CASSGDGEGRQPQHF. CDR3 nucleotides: TGTGCCAGCAGTGGTGACGGGGAGGGAAGGCAGCCCCAGCATTTT.

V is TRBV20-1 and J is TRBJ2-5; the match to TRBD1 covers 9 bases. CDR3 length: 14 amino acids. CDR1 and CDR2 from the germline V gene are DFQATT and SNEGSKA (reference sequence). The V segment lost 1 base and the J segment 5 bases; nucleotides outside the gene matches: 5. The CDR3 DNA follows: TGCAGTGCTAGAGCCGGGACAGGGATTGAGACCCAGTACTTC. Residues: CSARAGTGIETQYF.

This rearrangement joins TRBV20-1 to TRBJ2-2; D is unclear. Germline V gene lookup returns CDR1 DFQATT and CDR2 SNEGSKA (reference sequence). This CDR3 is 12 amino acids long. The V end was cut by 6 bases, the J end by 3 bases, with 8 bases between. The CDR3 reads CSAMTHTGELFF. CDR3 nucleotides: TGCAGTGCAATGACGCACACCGGGGAGCTGTTTTTT.

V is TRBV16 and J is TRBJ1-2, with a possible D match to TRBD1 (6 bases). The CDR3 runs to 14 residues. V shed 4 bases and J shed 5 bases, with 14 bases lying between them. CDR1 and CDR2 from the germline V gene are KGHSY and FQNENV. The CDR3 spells CASSRLTGPYGYTF. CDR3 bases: TGTGCCAGCAGCCGCTTGACAGGCCCGTATGGCTACACCTTC.

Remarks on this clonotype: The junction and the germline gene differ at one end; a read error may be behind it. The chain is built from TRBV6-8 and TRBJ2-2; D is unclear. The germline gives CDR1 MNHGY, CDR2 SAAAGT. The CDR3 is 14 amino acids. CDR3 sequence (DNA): TGTGCCATCAGTGGGTCCCAATCCACCGGGGAGCTGTTTTTT. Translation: CAISGSQSTGELFF.

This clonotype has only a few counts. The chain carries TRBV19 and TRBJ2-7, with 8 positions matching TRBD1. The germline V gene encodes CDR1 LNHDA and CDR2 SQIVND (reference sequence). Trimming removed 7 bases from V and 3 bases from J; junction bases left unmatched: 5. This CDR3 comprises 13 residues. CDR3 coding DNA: TGTGCCAGTACCCTCGGACAGGGCTACGAGCAGTACTTC. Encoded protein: CASTLGQGYEQYF. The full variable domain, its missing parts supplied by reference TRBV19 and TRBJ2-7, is DGGITQSPKYLFRKEGQNVTLSCEQNLNHDAMYWYRQDPGQGLRLIYYSQIVNDFQKGDIAEGYSVSREKKESFPLTVTSAQKNPTAFYLCASTLGQGYEQYFGPGTRLTVT.

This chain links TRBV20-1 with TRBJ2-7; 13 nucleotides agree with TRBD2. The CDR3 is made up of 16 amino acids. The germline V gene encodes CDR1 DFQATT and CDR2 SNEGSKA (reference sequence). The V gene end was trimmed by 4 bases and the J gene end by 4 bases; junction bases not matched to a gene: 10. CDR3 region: CSATGTSGVGFYEQYF. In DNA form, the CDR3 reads TGCAGTGCTACCGGGACTAGCGGGGTCGGATTTTACGAGCAGTACTTC.

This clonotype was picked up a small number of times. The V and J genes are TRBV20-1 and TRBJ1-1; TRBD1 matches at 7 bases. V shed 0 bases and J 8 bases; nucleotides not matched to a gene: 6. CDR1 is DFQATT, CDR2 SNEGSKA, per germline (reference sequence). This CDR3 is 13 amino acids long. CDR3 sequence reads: CSARDLGGLEAFF. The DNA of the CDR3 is TGCAGTGCTAGAGATTTAGGGGGCCTAGAAGCTTTCTTT.

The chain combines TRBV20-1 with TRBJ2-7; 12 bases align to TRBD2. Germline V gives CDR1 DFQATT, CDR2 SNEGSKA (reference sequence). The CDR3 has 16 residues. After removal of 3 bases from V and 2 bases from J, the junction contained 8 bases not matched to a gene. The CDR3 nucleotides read TGCAGTGCTAGGGGTCCGGGACTAGCGGGCACCTACGAGCAGTACTTC. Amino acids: CSARGPGLAGTYEQYF.

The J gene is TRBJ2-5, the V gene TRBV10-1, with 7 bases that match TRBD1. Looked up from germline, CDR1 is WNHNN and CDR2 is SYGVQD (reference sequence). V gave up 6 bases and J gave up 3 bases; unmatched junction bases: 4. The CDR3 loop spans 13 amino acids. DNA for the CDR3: TGCGCCAGCAGCCCCGGACAGGAAGAGACCCAGTACTTC. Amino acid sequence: CASSPGQEETQYF.

Written as DNA, the CDR3 is TGTGCCAGCAGTCCCTCCGGGACAGGGGGCGGACAGACCCAGTACTTC. Translation gives CASSPSGTGGGQTQYF. The V gene is TRBV2, the J gene TRBJ2-5, with TRBD1 matching 12 bases. CDR1 is SNHLY and CDR2 is FYNNEI in the germline V gene. This CDR3 is 16 amino acids long. The trim removed 5 bases at V and 6 bases at J, leaving 10 bases unmatched. Filled out from reference TRBV2 and TRBJ2-5, the complete variable domain reads EPEVTQTPSHQVTQMGQEVILRCVPISNHLYFYWYRQILGQKVEFLVSFYNNEISEKSEIFDDQFSVERPDGSNFTLKIRSTKLEDSAMYFCASSPSGTGGGQTQYFGPGTRLLVL.

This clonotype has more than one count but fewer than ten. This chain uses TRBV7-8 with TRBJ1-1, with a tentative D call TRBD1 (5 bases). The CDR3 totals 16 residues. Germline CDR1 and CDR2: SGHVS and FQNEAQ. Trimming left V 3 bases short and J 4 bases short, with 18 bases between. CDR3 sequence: CASSLGTAGVGTEAFF. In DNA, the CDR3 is TGTGCCAGCAGCTTGGGGACGGCCGGGGTGGGCACTGAAGCTTTCTTT.

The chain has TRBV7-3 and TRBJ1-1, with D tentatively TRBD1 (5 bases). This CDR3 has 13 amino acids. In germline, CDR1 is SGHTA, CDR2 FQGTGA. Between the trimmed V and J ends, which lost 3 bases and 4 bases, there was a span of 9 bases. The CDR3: CASSLYGGTEAFF. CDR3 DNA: TGTGCCAGCAGCTTGTATGGGGGCACTGAAGCTTTCTTT.

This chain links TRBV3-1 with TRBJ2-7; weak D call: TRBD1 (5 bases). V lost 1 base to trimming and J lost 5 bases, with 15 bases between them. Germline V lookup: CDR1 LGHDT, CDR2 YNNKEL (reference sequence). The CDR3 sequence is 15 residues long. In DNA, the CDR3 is TGTGCCAGCAGCCAAGTGTGGCAGGGTAGCAACGAGCAGTACTTC. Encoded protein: CASSQVWQGSNEQYF.

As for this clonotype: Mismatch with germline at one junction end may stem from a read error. In nucleotides, the CDR3 is TGCGCCAGCAGCATGGGACAGGGAAACATGAACACTGAGGCTTTCTTT. This gives the protein CASSMGQGNMNTEAFF. This chain uses TRBV5-1 with TRBJ1-1; 9 bases are shared with TRBD1. The germline V gene has CDR1 SGHRS and CDR2 YFSETQ. CDR3 length: 16 residues.

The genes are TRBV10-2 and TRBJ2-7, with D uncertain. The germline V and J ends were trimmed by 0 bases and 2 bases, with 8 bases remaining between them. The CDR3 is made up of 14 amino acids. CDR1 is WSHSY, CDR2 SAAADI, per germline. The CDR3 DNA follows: TGCGCCAGCAGTGAGTCATCCGCGGCCTACGAGCAGTACTTC. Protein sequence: CASSESSAAYEQYF.

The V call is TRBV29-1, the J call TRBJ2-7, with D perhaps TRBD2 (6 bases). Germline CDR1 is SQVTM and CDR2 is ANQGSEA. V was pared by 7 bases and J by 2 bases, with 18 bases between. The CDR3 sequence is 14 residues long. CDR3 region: CSALTGGATYEQYF. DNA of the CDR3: TGCAGCGCCCTGACTGGAGGGGCGACCTACGAGCAGTACTTC.

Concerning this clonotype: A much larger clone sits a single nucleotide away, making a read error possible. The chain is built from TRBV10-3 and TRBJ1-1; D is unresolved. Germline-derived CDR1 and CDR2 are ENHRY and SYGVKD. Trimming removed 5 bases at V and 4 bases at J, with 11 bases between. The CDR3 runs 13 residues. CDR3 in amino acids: CAISYSRSTEAFF. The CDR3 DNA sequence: TGTGCCATCAGTTACTCGAGGAGCACTGAAGCTTTCTTT.

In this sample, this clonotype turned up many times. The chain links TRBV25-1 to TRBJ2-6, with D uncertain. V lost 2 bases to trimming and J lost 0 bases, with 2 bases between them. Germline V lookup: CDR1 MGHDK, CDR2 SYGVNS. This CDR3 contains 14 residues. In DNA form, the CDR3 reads TGTGCCAGCAGTGAACACTCTGGGGCCAACGTCCTGACTTTC. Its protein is CASSEHSGANVLTF.

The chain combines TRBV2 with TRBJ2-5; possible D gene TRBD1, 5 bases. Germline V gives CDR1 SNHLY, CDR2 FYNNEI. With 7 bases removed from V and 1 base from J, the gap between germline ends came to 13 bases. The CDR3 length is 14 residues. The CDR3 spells CASTRRTSQETQYF. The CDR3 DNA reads TGTGCCAGCACCCGCCGGACAAGCCAAGAGACCCAGTACTTC.

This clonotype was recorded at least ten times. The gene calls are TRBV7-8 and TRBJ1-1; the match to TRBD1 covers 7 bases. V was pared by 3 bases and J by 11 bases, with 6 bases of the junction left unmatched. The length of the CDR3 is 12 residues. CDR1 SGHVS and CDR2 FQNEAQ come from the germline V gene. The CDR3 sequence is CASSLTGSDAFF. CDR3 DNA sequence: TGTGCCAGCAGCTTGACAGGGAGTGACGCTTTCTTT.

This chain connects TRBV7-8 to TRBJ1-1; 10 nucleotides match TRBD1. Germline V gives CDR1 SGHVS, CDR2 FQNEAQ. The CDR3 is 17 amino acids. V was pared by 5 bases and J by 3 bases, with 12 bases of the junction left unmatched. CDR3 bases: TGTGCCAGCAGCCCGCGACAGGGGGCGCGGCGAGACACTGAAGCTTTCTTT. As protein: CASSPRQGARRDTEAFF.

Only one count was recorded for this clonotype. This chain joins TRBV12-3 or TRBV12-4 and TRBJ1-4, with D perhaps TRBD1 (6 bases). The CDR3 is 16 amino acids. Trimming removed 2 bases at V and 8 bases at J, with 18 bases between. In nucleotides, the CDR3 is TGTGCCAGCAGTTTATCCCCCGCCAGGGGTGGGGAAAAACTGTTTTTT. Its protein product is CASSLSPARGGEKLFF.

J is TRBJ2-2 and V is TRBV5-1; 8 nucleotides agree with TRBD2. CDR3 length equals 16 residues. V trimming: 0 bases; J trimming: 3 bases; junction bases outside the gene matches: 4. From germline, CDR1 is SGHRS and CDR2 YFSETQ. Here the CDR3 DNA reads TGCGCCAGCAGCTTGGCTGGCGGGGGGTACACCGGGGAGCTGTTTTTT. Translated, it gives CASSLAGGGYTGELFF. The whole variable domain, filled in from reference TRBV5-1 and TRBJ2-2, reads KAGVTQTPRYLIKTRGQQVTLSCSPISGHRSVSWYQQTPGQGLQFLFEYFSETQRNKGNFPGRFSGRQFSNSRSEMNVSTLELGDSALYLCASSLAGGGYTGELFFGEGSRLTVL.

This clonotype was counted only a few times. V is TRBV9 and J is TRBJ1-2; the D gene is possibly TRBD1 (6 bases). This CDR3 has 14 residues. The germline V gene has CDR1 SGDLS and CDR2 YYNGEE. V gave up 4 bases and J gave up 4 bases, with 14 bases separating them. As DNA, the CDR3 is TGTGCCAGCAGCTTACAGGGCCCCACCTATGGCTACACCTTC. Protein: CASSLQGPTYGYTF. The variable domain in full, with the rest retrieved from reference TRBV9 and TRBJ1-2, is DSGVTQTPKHLITATGQRVTLRCSPRSGDLSVYWYQQSLDQGLQFLIQYYNGEERAKGNILERFSAQQFPDLHSELNLSSLELGDSALYFCASSLQGPTYGYTFGSGTRLTVV.

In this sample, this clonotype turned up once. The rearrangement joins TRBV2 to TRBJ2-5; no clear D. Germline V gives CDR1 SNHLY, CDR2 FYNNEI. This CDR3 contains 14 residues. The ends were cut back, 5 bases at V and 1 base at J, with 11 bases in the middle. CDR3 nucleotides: TGTGCCAGCAGTAATCGGAACAGCCAAGAGACCCAGTACTTC. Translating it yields CASSNRNSQETQYF.

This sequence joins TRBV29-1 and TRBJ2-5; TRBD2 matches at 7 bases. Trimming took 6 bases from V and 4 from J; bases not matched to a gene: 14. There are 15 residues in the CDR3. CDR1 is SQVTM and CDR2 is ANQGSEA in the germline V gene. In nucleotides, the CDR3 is TGCAGCGTCCGTAGGCCGAGGGGAGGGTTAGAGACCCAGTACTTC. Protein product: CSVRRPRGGLETQYF.

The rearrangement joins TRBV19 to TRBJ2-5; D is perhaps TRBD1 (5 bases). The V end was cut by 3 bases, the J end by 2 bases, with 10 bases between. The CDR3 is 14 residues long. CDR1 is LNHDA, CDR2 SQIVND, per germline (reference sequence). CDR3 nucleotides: TGTGCCAGTAGTATGGGGCAAAAGCAAGAGACCCAGTACTTC. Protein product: CASSMGQKQETQYF.